This T cell receptor (beta chain) was found in a study of blood T cell repertoires in COVID-19. The wider study: PBMCs, B-cell-depleted T cells, or T cells provided the cDNA or gDNA that made up the material.

Trimming left V 5 bases short and J 5 bases short, with 10 bases between. CDR1 and CDR2 from the germline V gene are MDHEN and SYDVKM. The CDR3 contains 13 residues. Clones were read by immunoSEQ multiplex PCR, and TCRdb kept only the in-frame ones, dropping some. The sample consists of some 59,000 clones, 81% of them appearing once. V gene TRBV28 combines with J gene TRBJ1-5; D unresolved. Sequenced: peripheral blood. The source of this sequence is a woman in her sixties or seventies with acute or convalescent COVID-19. The CDR3 DNA follows: TGTGCCAGCAGTCGGTCGCTCCATCAGCCCCAGCATTTT. Its translation is CASSRSLHQPQHF.